Listed below are T cell receptor beta chains from one sample, sequenced in a study of shared clonotypes between healthy human individuals. The table came from immunoSEQ multiplex PCR; TCRdb's copy has only in-frame clones and leaves some out. This sample has under 600,000 clones; 98% occur once, and the top ten carry 0.3% to 0.35%. Sequences were obtained from naive CD8+ T cells sorted from blood. These receptors were taken from a man between 25 and 39 years old in good health. Both conserved end residues are part of each CDR3. The D gene is left open where the match is weak. Size is omitted from some rows. Given values are once, few, many or a class for expanded clones.

clone_size d_call j_call v_call cdr3_aa cdr3_nt
once NA TRBJ2-1 TRBV27 CASSFLPDGEQFF TGTGCCAGCAGTTTCCTGCCCGACGGTGAGCAGTTCTTC
NA NA TRBJ2-1 TRBV7-9 CASSSTGTTLYNEQFF TGTGCCAGCAGCTCCACAGGGACTACCCTCTACAATGAGCAGTTCTTC
NA NA TRBJ2-5 TRBV29-1 CSAGEMGQETQYF TGCAGCGCGGGGGAAATGGGGCAAGAGACCCAGTACTTC
NA NA TRBJ2-2 TRBV4-1 CASSQGVGAGELFF TGCGCCAGCAGCCAAGGGGTTGGGGCGGGGGAGCTGTTTTTT
NA NA TRBJ1-1 TRBV13 CASSPETGMNTEAFF TGTGCCAGCAGCCCGGAGACAGGTATGAACACTGAAGCTTTCTTT
NA NA TRBJ2-7 TRBV5-1 CASSLVPGETEQYF TGCGCCAGCAGCTTGGTCCCAGGGGAGACAGAGCAGTACTTC
NA NA TRBJ2-1 TRBV11-2 CASSWMVNEQFF TGTGCCAGCAGCTGGATGGTAAATGAGCAGTTCTTC
NA NA TRBJ2-1 TRBV6-5 CASSLSSYNEQFF TGTGCCAGCAGCCTGAGCTCCTACAATGAGCAGTTCTTC
NA NA TRBJ1-5 TRBV27 CATAGAGNQPQHF TGTGCCACCGCAGGGGCCGGCAATCAGCCCCAGCATTTT
NA TRBD1 TRBJ2-7 TRBV27 CASSRQGSLDEQYF TGTGCCAGCAGCCGACAGGGCTCCTTGGACGAGCAGTACTTC
NA NA TRBJ2-1 TRBV6-6 CATRGNEQFF TGTGCCACCCGGGGGAATGAGCAGTTCTTC
NA NA TRBJ2-6 TRBV27 CASSLTGPGANVLTF TGTGCCAGCAGTTTGACAGGACCTGGGGCCAACGTCCTGACTTTC
NA NA TRBJ2-6 TRBV6-1 CASSEKDSGANVLTF TGTGCCAGCAGTGAGAAGGACTCTGGGGCCAACGTCCTGACTTTC
NA NA TRBJ1-5 TRBV30 CAWGGGTQPQHF TGTGCCTGGGGAGGGGGTACTCAGCCCCAGCATTTT
NA NA TRBJ1-1 TRBV19 CASSLDLHRFDTEAFF TGTGCCAGTAGTTTAGACCTACACCGTTTCGACACTGAAGCTTTCTTT
NA NA TRBJ2-1 TRBV29-1 CSGTRVGTYNEQFF TGCAGCGGTACCCGTGTAGGAACCTACAATGAGCAGTTCTTC
NA TRBD2 TRBJ2-7 TRBV10-3 CAIRSSGSSYEQYF TGTGCCATCAGGTCTAGCGGGAGCTCCTACGAGCAGTACTTC
NA TRBD1 TRBJ2-4 TRBV11-2 CASSPGRTGSLHIQYF TGTGCCAGCAGCCCCGGGCGGACAGGGAGCTTACACATTCAGTACTTC
NA NA TRBJ2-1 TRBV7-9 CASSMPGGEQFF TGTGCCAGCAGCATGCCCGGGGGTGAGCAGTTCTTC
NA NA TRBJ1-2 TRBV25-1 CASSRTANYGYTF TGTGCCAGCTCCCGGACAGCTAACTATGGCTACACCTTC
NA NA TRBJ2-1 TRBV20-1 CSASSNEQFF TGCAGTGCTAGTTCCAATGAGCAGTTCTTC
NA TRBD1 TRBJ1-2 TRBV7-9 CASSLVPGGDYGYTF TGTGCCAGCAGCTTAGTACCAGGGGGCGACTATGGCTACACCTTC
NA TRBD2 TRBJ2-5 TRBV5-1 CASSLDLAGEDQETQYF TGCGCCAGCAGCTTGGATTTAGCGGGAGAGGACCAAGAGACCCAGTACTTC
once NA TRBJ2-3 TRBV7-2 CASSTGSGREWDTQYF TGTGCCAGCAGCACAGGTTCAGGAAGGGAGTGGGATACGCAGTATTTT
NA NA TRBJ1-1 TRBV27 CASNFGRMNTEAFF TGTGCCAGTAATTTTGGGCGAATGAACACTGAAGCTTTCTTT
NA NA TRBJ2-2 TRBV6-5 CASGGGELFF TGTGCCAGCGGAGGCGGGGAGCTGTTTTTT
NA NA TRBJ1-4 TRBV4-1 CATSRLTDEKLFF TGCGCCACTTCGAGGCTTACGGATGAAAAACTGTTTTTT
NA NA TRBJ2-6 TRBV7-9 CASSPEGGPGANVLTF TGTGCCAGCAGCCCTGAGGGCGGGCCTGGGGCCAACGTCCTGACTTTC
NA NA TRBJ2-2 TRBV7-6 CASSLGAKTGELFF TGTGCCAGCAGCTTAGGGGCCAAAACTGGGGAGCTGTTTTTT
NA NA TRBJ2-1 TRBV19 CASSIWLNNEQFF TGTGCCAGTAGTATTTGGCTAAACAATGAGCAGTTCTTC
NA TRBD2 TRBJ2-5 TRBV5-1 CASSLELAGGPFDKETQYF TGCGCCAGCAGCTTGGAGCTAGCGGGAGGTCCTTTTGACAAAGAGACCCAGTACTTC
NA NA TRBJ2-6 TRBV5-6 CASSLSRGTGANVLTF TGTGCCAGCAGCTTATCTAGGGGGACTGGGGCCAACGTCCTGACTTTC
once NA TRBJ2-7 TRBV9 CASSVSSRLPLQYF TGTGCCAGCAGCGTTAGCTCCAGACTCCCGCTGCAGTACTTC
few NA TRBJ2-2 TRBV19 CASSARLNTGELFF TGTGCCAGTAGTGCTCGATTGAACACCGGGGAGCTGTTTTTT
once NA TRBJ1-4 TRBV6-5 CASSYSLKLFF TGTGCCAGCAGTTACTCGCTCAAACTGTTTTTT
NA NA TRBJ2-7 TRBV10-1 CASSESSSLDSYEQYF TGCGCCAGCAGTGAGTCGAGTAGCCTAGACTCCTACGAGCAGTACTTC
NA NA TRBJ2-5 TRBV1 CTFGGDLVRQETQYF TGCACCTTCGGGGGAGATTTAGTTCGCCAGGAGACCCAGTACTTC
NA NA TRBJ1-1 TRBV11-2 CASCIRQNTEAFF TGTGCCAGCTGCATCCGTCAGAACACTGAAGCTTTCTTT
NA NA TRBJ1-1 TRBV28 CASSPTGELWPEAFF TGTGCCAGCAGTCCTACCGGGGAGCTTTGGCCTGAAGCTTTCTTT
NA NA TRBJ2-7 TRBV4-1 CASSQVTGAYEQYF TGCGCCAGCAGCCAAGTAACAGGAGCCTACGAGCAGTACTTC
NA TRBD2 TRBJ2-1 TRBV9 CASSSLGGSSYNEQFF TGTGCCAGCAGCTCATTAGGCGGGAGCTCCTACAATGAGCAGTTCTTC
NA NA TRBJ2-7 TRBV18 CASSPRWGSYEQYF TGTGCCAGCTCACCCCGGTGGGGCTCCTACGAGCAGTACTTC
NA NA TRBJ1-2 TRBV7-9 CASSSHIITRQNYGYTF TGTGCCAGCAGCTCACACATCATAACACGCCAGAACTATGGCTACACCTTC
NA NA TRBJ2-7 TRBV28 CASSYLDGYEQYF TGTGCCAGCAGTTACCTCGACGGTTACGAGCAGTACTTC
NA NA TRBJ2-7 TRBV19 CASSIATNYEQYF TGTGCCAGTAGTATTGCCACAAACTACGAGCAGTACTTC
NA TRBD1 TRBJ2-7 TRBV11-2 CASSLDGTGGKFTGYEQYF TGTGCCAGCAGCTTAGATGGGACAGGGGGCAAATTCACCGGCTACGAGCAGTACTTC
NA TRBD1 TRBJ1-2 TRBV6-5 CASSEDRMYGYTF TGTGCCAGCTCCGAGGACAGGATGTATGGCTACACCTTC
NA TRBD1 TRBJ2-7 TRBV7-8 CASSFDPGQGIRARLEQYF TGTGCCAGCAGCTTCGATCCGGGACAGGGGATCCGTGCTAGGTTGGAGCAGTACTTC
once NA TRBJ2-7 TRBV4-3 CASSPGLGSGEQYF TGCGCCAGCAGCCCTGGGTTGGGTAGCGGCGAGCAGTACTTC
NA NA TRBJ2-3 TRBV28 CASSTGLFYTDTQYF TGTGCCAGCAGTACGGGACTTTTTTACACAGATACGCAGTATTTT
NA TRBD2 TRBJ2-7 TRBV18 CASSPGLARAYEQYF TGTGCCAGCTCCCCCGGACTAGCCAGGGCCTACGAGCAGTACTTC
NA NA TRBJ2-3 TRBV4-1 CASSQDLAGQDTQYF TGCGCCAGCAGCCAAGATCTGGCGGGCCAAGATACGCAGTATTTT
NA TRBD2 TRBJ2-1 TRBV28 CASSSVAGGPTYEQFF TGTGCCAGCAGTTCCGTAGCGGGAGGGCCAACATATGAGCAGTTCTTC
once NA TRBJ2-1 TRBV7-9 CANRSVQGNPPSYNEQFF TGTGCCAACAGATCGGTACAGGGTAACCCTCCCTCCTACAATGAGCAGTTCTTC
NA NA TRBJ1-3 TRBV7-2 CASSLQGPGGNTIYF TGTGCCAGCAGCTTACAAGGTCCCGGCGGAAACACCATATATTTT